The 25 T cell receptor beta chains reported below all come from one sample, sequenced in a study of OX40 agonist ivuxolimab in advanced cancers. Clones were sequenced by immunoSEQ multiplex PCR, and TCRdb holds only the in-frame ones, with some missing. The sample holds over 30,000 clones, roughly 87% seen once. Here the sequenced sample was CD4+ or CD8+ T cells sorted from blood, taken in a trial of the OX40 agonist ivuxolimab. The receptors originated from an adult with an advanced solid tumor such as melanoma, head and neck, liver or kidney cancer.

V usage is TRBV19 and J usage is TRBJ1-5; TRBD1 aligns across 7 bases. The germline CDR1 and CDR2 sequences are LNHDA and SQIVND (reference sequence). The CDR3 extends over 15 amino acids. With V trimmed by 5 bases and J by 5 bases, 9 bases remained unmatched. CDR3 amino acids: CASSPYDRVDQPQHF. As DNA, the CDR3 is TGTGCCAGTAGTCCGTACGACAGGGTCGATCAGCCCCAGCATTTT.

V usage is TRBV15 and J usage is TRBJ2-7; TRBD2 matches at 8 bases. The germline V gene encodes CDR1 LNHNV and CDR2 YYDKDF (reference sequence). The CDR3 is made up of 16 amino acids. V gave up 0 bases and J gave up 1 base; unmatched junction bases: 5. In DNA, the CDR3 is TGTGCCACCAGCAGAGATGGCGGGGGGCTTTCCTACGAGCAGTACTTC. Translating gives CATSRDGGGLSYEQYF.

The sample holds one count of this clone. The chain uses TRBV7-9 and TRBJ1-2; 10 nucleotides agree with TRBD1. Germline CDR1 reads SEHNR; CDR2 reads FQNEAQ (reference sequence). The CDR3 covers 17 residues. Trimming cost V 5 bases and J 8 bases; bases outside gene matches: 17. The CDR3 DNA is TGTGCCAGCAGCGCACCCCCCGGGACAGGGGACGATTGGGGCTACACCTTC. Amino acids: CASSAPPGTGDDWGYTF.

V and J are TRBV5-1 and TRBJ1-2; tentatively, D is TRBD1 (5 bases). The germline CDR1 and CDR2 sequences are SGHRS and YFSETQ. The V end lost 0 bases, the J end lost 8 bases, and 8 bases lay between the germline ends. The CDR3 consists of 12 residues. CDR3 nucleotides: TGCGCCAGCAGCTTGGCAGGGACGGGCTACACCTTC. Translating it yields CASSLAGTGYTF.

V and J are TRBV27 and TRBJ2-1; 7 nucleotides align to TRBD2. CDR1 and CDR2 from the germline V gene are MNHEY and SMNVEV (reference sequence). This CDR3 region has 16 residues. With V trimmed by 5 bases and J by 2 bases, 9 bases remained unmatched. CDR3 residues: CASSIRGRATYNEQFF. The CDR3 region has the DNA TGTGCCAGCAGTATCCGCGGGAGAGCAACCTACAATGAGCAGTTCTTC.

The chain is built from TRBV5-5 and TRBJ2-1, with TRBD2 as a possible D gene (5 bases). Germline CDR1 reads SGHKS; CDR2 reads YYEKEE (reference sequence). The CDR3 consists of 14 residues. The V and J ends lost 3 bases and 5 bases respectively, with 12 bases between them. CDR3 in amino acids: CASSSRGGHNEQFF. CDR3 sequence (DNA): TGTGCCAGCAGCTCGCGCGGAGGTCACAATGAGCAGTTCTTC.

The V gene is TRBV27, the J gene TRBJ2-7; TRBD1 matches 10 bases. Germline-derived CDR1 and CDR2 are MNHEY and SMNVEV (reference sequence). Trimming took 5 bases from V and 2 from J; bases not matched to a gene: 6. This CDR3 is 15 amino acids long. CDR3 region: CASSPRTGGPYEQYF. In DNA form, the CDR3 reads TGTGCCAGCAGTCCAAGGACAGGGGGGCCCTACGAGCAGTACTTC.

This chain joins TRBV29-1 and TRBJ2-7, with D perhaps matching TRBD2 (5 bases). Trimming took off 3 bases at V and 0 bases at J, with 12 bases between the two ends. This CDR3 spans 14 amino acids. The V gene's germline CDR1 is SQVTM and CDR2 ANQGSEA. CDR3 bases: TGCAGCGTTGAGATCCCGGGGAACTCCTACGAGCAGTACTTC. As protein: CSVEIPGNSYEQYF.

V gene TRBV4-1 combines with J gene TRBJ1-1; D might be TRBD1 (5 bases). The V end lost 2 bases, the J end lost 2 bases, and 15 bases lay between the germline ends. Germline loops: CDR1 MGHRA, CDR2 YSYEKL. CDR3 length: 16 amino acids. This chain's CDR3 is CASSQQRGGINTEAFF. Written as DNA, the CDR3 is TGCGCCAGCAGCCAACAAAGGGGAGGGATAAACACTGAAGCTTTCTTT.

This clone was seen a single time. The V gene is TRBV6-5, the J gene TRBJ1-6, with TRBD1 as a possible D gene (5 bases). CDR1 MNHEY and CDR2 SVGAGI come from the germline V gene. The CDR3 is 15 amino acids. Trimming took 10 bases from V and 4 from J, leaving 17 bases between them. This CDR3 is CATRVGDWYNSPLHF. The CDR3 DNA sequence: TGTGCCACCCGGGTGGGGGATTGGTATAATTCACCCCTCCACTTT.

This chain joins TRBV27 and TRBJ1-4, with D possibly TRBD1 on 5 matching bases. Germline V lookup: CDR1 MNHEY, CDR2 SMNVEV (reference sequence). V was clipped by 6 bases and J by 6 bases, with 17 bases between them. The CDR3 has 15 amino acids. The DNA of the CDR3 is TGTGCCAGCAGCTCGGAAGGGGATGGGGATGAAAAACTGTTTTTT. Its protein product is CASSSEGDGDEKLFF.

The genes are TRBV10-3 and TRBJ2-3; perhaps TRBD2 as D (7 bases). The ends were cut back, 0 bases at V and 5 bases at J, with 12 bases in the middle. There are 15 residues in the CDR3. Germline V gene lookup returns CDR1 ENHRY and CDR2 SYGVKD. In DNA, the CDR3 is TGTGCCATCAGTGAGTCGTGGGGGGGCGGAGATACGCAGTATTTT. This sequence encodes CAISESWGGGDTQYF.

The chain employs TRBV28 and TRBJ2-3; 7 bases match TRBD1. Unmatched junction bases numbered 8, after V lost 6 bases and J lost 5 bases. This CDR3 has 14 amino acids. The germline V gene encodes CDR1 MDHEN and CDR2 SYDVKM. The CDR3 sequence is CASSSGTAGDTQYF. Here the CDR3 DNA reads TGTGCCAGCAGCTCCGGGACAGCTGGAGATACGCAGTATTTT.

This clone was counted a few times. This chain links TRBV19 with TRBJ1-2; D call uncertain. Trimming shortened V by 10 bases and J by 9 bases, and 15 bases separated the two germline ends. Germline CDR1 LNHDA, CDR2 SQIVND (reference sequence). CDR3 length: 11 amino acids. The CDR3 here is CATMFAIRYTF. As DNA, the CDR3 is TGTGCCACTATGTTTGCTATCCGCTACACCTTC.

V is TRBV29-1 and J is TRBJ2-7; 7 positions agree with TRBD1. V lost 6 bases, J lost 1 base, and 3 bases stayed unmatched. Germline V lookup: CDR1 SQVTM, CDR2 ANQGSEA. The CDR3 consists of 12 residues. CDR3 loop: CSVTTGSYEQYF. The CDR3 DNA is TGCAGCGTAACGACAGGGTCCTACGAGCAGTACTTC.

The chain employs TRBV7-6 and TRBJ2-1; tentatively, D is TRBD2 (6 bases). The germline CDR1 and CDR2 sequences are SGHVS and FNYEAQ. The CDR3 covers 14 residues. Trimming removed 3 bases from V and 6 bases from J, with 12 bases in between. The CDR3 bases are TGTGCCAGCAGCTTGGGACTCGCGCCCAATGAGCAGTTCTTC. This codes for CASSLGLAPNEQFF.

The chain links TRBV7-6 to TRBJ2-1, with 9 bases matching TRBD1. Germline trimming cut 5 bases from V and 10 bases from J; bases unmatched to any gene: 6. The CDR3 contains 13 residues. The V gene's germline CDR1 is SGHVS and CDR2 FNYEAQ. CDR3 DNA sequence: TGTGCCAGCAGCCTAACAGGGACAGGGGAGCAGTTCTTC. Amino acids: CASSLTGTGEQFF.

The genes are TRBV13 and TRBJ2-1; TRBD1 agrees at 8 bases. V shed 0 bases and J 15 bases; nucleotides not matched to a gene: 4. CDR3 size: 12 residues. Per germline, CDR1 PRHDT and CDR2 FYEKMQ (reference sequence). The DNA of the CDR3 is TGTGCCAGCAGCTTAGGGGACAGGGATTTGTTCTTC. Translating it yields CASSLGDRDLFF.

This rearrangement joins TRBV6-1 to TRBJ2-7; D is ambiguous. There are 13 residues in the CDR3. Germline V gene data show CDR1 as MNHNS and CDR2 as SASEGT. The V gene lost 1 base and the J gene lost 7 bases, with 11 bases spanning the gap. The CDR3 DNA sequence: TGTGCCAGCAGTGAAGTTCAAGCGTGGGAGCAGTACTTC. It is translated as CASSEVQAWEQYF.

The V call is TRBV6-1, the J call TRBJ1-1, with D uncertain. This CDR3 has 11 residues. Germline V gene lookup returns CDR1 MNHNS and CDR2 SASEGT. Trimming took 6 bases from V and 5 from J, leaving 7 bases between them. Here the CDR3 DNA reads TGTGCCAGCAGCGTCGGGACTGAAGCTTTCTTT. This codes for CASSVGTEAFF.

The rearrangement joins TRBV5-6 to TRBJ2-7, with 7 positions matching TRBD1. The V segment lost 4 bases and the J segment 1 base; nucleotides outside the gene matches: 5. The germline gives CDR1 SGHDT, CDR2 YYEEEE. The CDR3 runs 14 residues. The CDR3: CASSATGYSYEQYF. DNA of the CDR3: TGTGCCAGCAGCGCGACAGGGTATTCCTACGAGCAGTACTTC.

The chain employs TRBV27 and TRBJ2-3; D might be TRBD1 (6 bases). The CDR3 covers 17 residues. In germline, CDR1 is MNHEY, CDR2 SMNVEV (reference sequence). Trimming removed 6 bases at V and 4 bases at J, with 23 bases between. The CDR3 DNA follows: TGTGCCAGCAGCACCCGTTGGACAGAGGCCAACGCAGATACGCAGTATTTT. Translation: CASSTRWTEANADTQYF.

The chain links TRBV19 to TRBJ2-6, with TRBD2 matching over 7 bases. V was clipped by 5 bases and J by 0 bases; unmatched bases: 1. Germline-derived CDR1 and CDR2 are LNHDA and SQIVND (reference sequence). This CDR3 spans 15 amino acids. CDR3 loop: CASSGGDSGANVLTF. The CDR3 region has the DNA TGTGCCAGTAGTGGGGGGGACTCTGGGGCCAACGTCCTGACTTTC.

The V gene is TRBV6-5, the J gene TRBJ1-6; D gene ambiguous. Germline values: CDR1 MNHEY, CDR2 SVGAGI. The V end lost 2 bases, the J end lost 6 bases, and 5 bases lay between the germline ends. The CDR3 length is 13 residues. This CDR3 reads CASSYASNSPLHF. The CDR3 region has the DNA TGTGCCAGCAGTTACGCAAGTAATTCACCCCTCCACTTT.

CDR3 sequence reads: CASSTGQSWAEAFF. In DNA, the CDR3 is TGTGCCAGCAGCACGGGACAGTCCTGGGCTGAAGCTTTCTTT. The chain uses TRBV7-8 and TRBJ1-1; 7 positions agree with TRBD1. J was trimmed by 6 bases and V by 5 bases; bases with no gene match: 9. CDR3 length: 14 amino acids. CDR1 SGHVS and CDR2 FQNEAQ come from the germline V gene.